The 21 T cell receptor beta chains below all came from one sample that was sequenced in a study of CD8 T cells in ankylosing spondylitis. These TCRs' antigens remain unknown. A single record per CDR3 protein comes from TCRdb applying MiXCR to the 5' RACE reads. The repertoire has fewer than 550,000 distinct CDR3 sequences, over 4% of them found once; the top ten carry roughly 3.2%. General observations from the study: One TCR beta motif, made up of roughly eight highly homologous variants, appeared characteristic of ankylosing spondylitis blood.

Sample: blood, either unsorted or a sorted T cell fraction (not recorded which). The receptors stem from a male donor with ankylosing spondylitis.

This clonotype was recorded many times. The V gene is TRBV7-3, the J gene TRBJ2-3, with 7 bases aligning to TRBD2. Germline assignment: CDR1 SGHTA and CDR2 FQGTGA. CDR3 length: 16 amino acids. J was trimmed by 3 bases and V by 6 bases; bases with no gene match: 12. As DNA, the CDR3 is TGTGCCAGCAGTCCTTCCCTAGCGGCCCTTACAGATACGCAGTATTTT. Amino acids: CASSPSLAALTDTQYF.

The table lists this clonotype with many counts. J is TRBJ2-5 and V is TRBV7-2; D tentatively fits TRBD1 or TRBD2 (5 bases each). Germline V gene data show CDR1 as SGHTA and CDR2 as FQGNSA. V lost 8 bases and J 7 bases, leaving 14 bases between the germline ends. The CDR3 runs to 12 residues. The CDR3 nucleotides read TGTGCCAGCCAGAGGGTGAGGGGGACCCAGTACTTC. Translating it yields CASQRVRGTQYF.

This clonotype was seen repeatedly, ten times or more. The chain employs TRBV12-3 or TRBV12-4 and TRBJ2-2, with 8 nucleotides matching TRBD2. CDR3 length: 15 amino acids. After removal of 3 bases from V and 5 bases from J, the junction contained 5 bases not matched to a gene. The CDR3 DNA is TGTGCCAGCAGTTTTAAAGCGGGAGTGACCGGGGAGCTGTTTTTT. This codes for CASSFKAGVTGELFF.

This clonotype came up many times. The chain has TRBV6-1 and TRBJ1-2, with 10 positions matching TRBD1. The CDR3 contains 14 residues. Germline CDR1 and CDR2: MNHNS and SASEGT. J was trimmed by 3 bases and V by 4 bases; bases with no gene match: 2. CDR3 protein: CASSATGGDYGYTF. CDR3 coding DNA: TGTGCCAGCAGTGCGACAGGGGGCGACTATGGCTACACCTTC.

Worth noting for this clonotype: It may be a read error: a sequence one base away is much more abundant. The gene calls are TRBV7-2 and TRBJ1-5; a weak D match, TRBD1 (6 bases). This CDR3 is built from 12 residues. V dropped 8 bases and J dropped 5 bases, with 10 bases sitting between them. CDR1 is SGHTA and CDR2 is FQGNSA in the germline V gene. CDR3 DNA: TGTGCCAGCCAAGACAGGTATCAGCCCCAGCATTTT. Translation gives CASQDRYQPQHF.

The chain links TRBV18 to TRBJ2-7, with D maybe TRBD1 (6 bases). CDR3 length: 14 residues. The germline V gene encodes CDR1 KGHSH and CDR2 LQKENI. V dropped 3 bases and J dropped 5 bases, with 14 bases sitting between them. CDR3 bases: TGTGCCAGCTCACCGGATTCAGGGGCCGACGAGCAGTACTTC. This codes for CASSPDSGADEQYF.

This clonotype came up many times. The V gene is TRBV10-3, the J gene TRBJ1-2; D remains ambiguous. Germline values: CDR1 ENHRY, CDR2 SYGVKD. Deletions cut 4 bases from V and 8 bases from J, with 8 bases between. This CDR3 comprises 11 residues. Written as DNA, the CDR3 is TGTGCCATCAGTGGGACTGGGGGCTACACCTTC. Amino acid sequence: CAISGTGGYTF.

This clonotype was observed at least ten times. One junction end does not reproduce the germline sequence, and a read error may be involved. The CDR3 nucleotides read TGTGCTAGCAGCTTAGTACAGGGAAACACCGGGGAGCTGTTTTTT. Encoded protein: CASSLVQGNTGELFF. This sequence joins TRBV7-7 and TRBJ2-2; a weak D match, TRBD1 (6 bases). The CDR3 sequence is 15 residues long. Germline loops: CDR1 SSHAT, CDR2 FNYEAQ (reference sequence).

This clonotype was seen at least ten times. The CDR3 nucleotides read TGTGCCAGCAGCTTAATACGGGGTGGCAATCAGCCCCAGCATTTT. As protein: CASSLIRGGNQPQHF. The V and J genes are TRBV7-2 and TRBJ1-5; the D is unclear. The ends were cut back, 2 bases at V and 2 bases at J, with 10 bases in the middle. Germline V gives CDR1 SGHTA, CDR2 FQGNSA. There are 15 residues in the CDR3.

This clonotype was counted many times. This rearrangement joins TRBV7-8 to TRBJ2-3; TRBD1 agrees at 7 bases. J was trimmed by 2 bases and V by 11 bases; bases with no gene match: 10. The CDR3 runs to 14 residues. Germline V gene sequence: CDR1 SGHVS, CDR2 FQNEAQ. Here the CDR3 reads CAGSVQGYTDTQYF. Here the CDR3 DNA reads TGTGCCGGATCAGTACAGGGGTACACAGATACGCAGTATTTT.

This clonotype was detected ten times or more. The rearrangement joins TRBV20-1 to TRBJ2-7; 10 bases match TRBD2. The germline V gene has CDR1 DFQATT and CDR2 SNEGSKA (reference sequence). The CDR3 has 16 residues. With 0 bases clipped from V and 2 bases from J, the junction kept 7 bases outside the gene matches. CDR3 sequence reads: CSARDPLAGEAYEQYF. The CDR3 coding sequence is TGCAGTGCTAGAGACCCGCTAGCGGGGGAGGCCTACGAGCAGTACTTC.

This clonotype came up many times. The chain carries TRBV10-3 and TRBJ1-1; 9 bases align to TRBD1. The CDR3 covers 16 residues. With 7 bases clipped from V and 2 bases from J, the junction kept 11 bases outside the gene matches. CDR1 and CDR2 from the germline V gene are ENHRY and SYGVKD. The CDR3: CAIKGVGTGTNTEAFF. Written as DNA, the CDR3 is TGTGCCATCAAAGGAGTCGGGACAGGGACTAACACTGAAGCTTTCTTT.

This clonotype has a handful of counts. In DNA, the CDR3 is TGTGCCAGCAGTCCCCGACAGGACCAAGAGACCCAGTACTTC. Translating gives CASSPRQDQETQYF. The chain couples TRBV6-2 or TRBV6-3 to TRBJ2-5; D is possibly TRBD1 (6 bases). Deletions cut 5 bases from V and 0 bases from J, with 10 bases between. Germline V gives CDR1 MNHEY, CDR2 SVGEGT. The CDR3 consists of 14 residues.

The gene calls are TRBV2 and TRBJ2-3; maybe TRBD1 (5 bases). The CDR3 contains 11 residues. The V gene's germline CDR1 is SNHLY and CDR2 FYNNEI. With 6 bases removed from V and 6 bases from J, the gap between germline ends came to 7 bases. In DNA form, the CDR3 reads TGTGCCAGCAGAGGGGTGGATACGCAGTATTTT. This sequence encodes CASRGVDTQYF.

CDR3 loop: CASSYGGYETQYF. DNA of the CDR3: TGCGCCAGCAGCTATGGAGGGTATGAGACCCAGTACTTC. The chain recombines TRBV5-1 with TRBJ2-5; tentatively, D is TRBD2 (6 bases). The CDR3 runs to 13 residues. V lost 3 bases and J lost 5, with 11 bases in between. The germline V gene encodes CDR1 SGHRS and CDR2 YFSETQ. The complete variable domain, with remaining parts taken from reference TRBV5-1 and TRBJ2-5, reads KAGVTQTPRYLIKTRGQQVTLSCSPISGHRSVSWYQQTPGQGLQFLFEYFSETQRNKGNFPGRFSGRQFSNSRSEMNVSTLELGDSALYLCASSYGGYETQYFGPGTRLLVL.

The gene calls are TRBV12-3 or TRBV12-4 and TRBJ2-3, with TRBD2 matching over 15 bases. V lost 6 bases, J lost 1 base, and 8 bases stayed unmatched. CDR3 length: 18 residues. The CDR3 sequence: CASSRTSGRAWGTDTQYF. DNA for the CDR3: TGTGCCAGCAGCCGGACTAGCGGGAGGGCCTGGGGCACAGATACGCAGTATTTT.

At least ten counts were recorded for this clonotype. The V and J genes are TRBV9 and TRBJ1-3; D possibly corresponds to TRBD1 (6 bases). Trimming shortened V by 1 base and J by 1 base, and 15 bases separated the two germline ends. Germline V gene lookup returns CDR1 SGDLS and CDR2 YYNGEE. There are 17 residues in the CDR3. CDR3 sequence reads: CASSVLTGTHSGNTIYF. CDR3 bases: TGTGCCAGCAGCGTACTAACAGGGACCCATTCTGGAAACACCATATATTTT. Full variable domain (rest looked up from reference TRBV9 and TRBJ1-3): DSGVTQTPKHLITATGQRVTLRCSPRSGDLSVYWYQQSLDQGLQFLIQYYNGEERAKGNILERFSAQQFPDLHSELNLSSLELGDSALYFCASSVLTGTHSGNTIYFGEGSWLTVV.

The CDR3 reads CATSREIRTGVNEQFF. The CDR3 DNA is TGTGCCACCAGCAGGGAAATTAGGACAGGGGTAAATGAGCAGTTCTTC. The chain links TRBV15 to TRBJ2-1; 9 bases align to TRBD1. Trimming removed 3 bases from V and 7 bases from J; junction bases left unmatched: 10. Germline V CDR1 and CDR2: LNHNV, YYDKDF (reference sequence). The CDR3 consists of 16 residues.

The table lists this clonotype with many counts. The V and J genes are TRBV27 and TRBJ2-1; 7 bases agree with TRBD1. Trimming cost V 2 bases and J 4 bases; bases outside gene matches: 5. This CDR3 has 15 residues. Germline V gene lookup returns CDR1 MNHEY and CDR2 SMNVEV (reference sequence). The CDR3 DNA reads TGTGCCAGCAGTTTAGGGGGACAGCCATACAATGAGCAGTTCTTC. It translates to CASSLGGQPYNEQFF.

The table lists this clonotype with many counts. The chain recombines TRBV3-1 with TRBJ1-1; unclear D gene. CDR3 length: 14 residues. Trimming shortened V by 2 bases and J by 1 base, and 8 bases separated the two germline ends. CDR1 is LGHDT and CDR2 is YNNKEL in the germline V gene (reference sequence). In DNA form, the CDR3 reads TGTGCCAGCAGCCAATATACAGCGAACACTGAAGCTTTCTTT. As protein: CASSQYTANTEAFF.

The chain recombines TRBV4-2 with TRBJ2-7; 7 nucleotides line up with TRBD2. CDR1 LGHNA and CDR2 YNFKEQ come from the germline V gene. V shed 1 base and J 2 bases; nucleotides not matched to a gene: 8. The CDR3 sequence is 16 residues long. The CDR3 loop reads CASSQARTRQAYEQYF. The CDR3 DNA follows: TGTGCCAGCAGCCAAGCCCGGACTAGACAAGCCTACGAGCAGTACTTC.